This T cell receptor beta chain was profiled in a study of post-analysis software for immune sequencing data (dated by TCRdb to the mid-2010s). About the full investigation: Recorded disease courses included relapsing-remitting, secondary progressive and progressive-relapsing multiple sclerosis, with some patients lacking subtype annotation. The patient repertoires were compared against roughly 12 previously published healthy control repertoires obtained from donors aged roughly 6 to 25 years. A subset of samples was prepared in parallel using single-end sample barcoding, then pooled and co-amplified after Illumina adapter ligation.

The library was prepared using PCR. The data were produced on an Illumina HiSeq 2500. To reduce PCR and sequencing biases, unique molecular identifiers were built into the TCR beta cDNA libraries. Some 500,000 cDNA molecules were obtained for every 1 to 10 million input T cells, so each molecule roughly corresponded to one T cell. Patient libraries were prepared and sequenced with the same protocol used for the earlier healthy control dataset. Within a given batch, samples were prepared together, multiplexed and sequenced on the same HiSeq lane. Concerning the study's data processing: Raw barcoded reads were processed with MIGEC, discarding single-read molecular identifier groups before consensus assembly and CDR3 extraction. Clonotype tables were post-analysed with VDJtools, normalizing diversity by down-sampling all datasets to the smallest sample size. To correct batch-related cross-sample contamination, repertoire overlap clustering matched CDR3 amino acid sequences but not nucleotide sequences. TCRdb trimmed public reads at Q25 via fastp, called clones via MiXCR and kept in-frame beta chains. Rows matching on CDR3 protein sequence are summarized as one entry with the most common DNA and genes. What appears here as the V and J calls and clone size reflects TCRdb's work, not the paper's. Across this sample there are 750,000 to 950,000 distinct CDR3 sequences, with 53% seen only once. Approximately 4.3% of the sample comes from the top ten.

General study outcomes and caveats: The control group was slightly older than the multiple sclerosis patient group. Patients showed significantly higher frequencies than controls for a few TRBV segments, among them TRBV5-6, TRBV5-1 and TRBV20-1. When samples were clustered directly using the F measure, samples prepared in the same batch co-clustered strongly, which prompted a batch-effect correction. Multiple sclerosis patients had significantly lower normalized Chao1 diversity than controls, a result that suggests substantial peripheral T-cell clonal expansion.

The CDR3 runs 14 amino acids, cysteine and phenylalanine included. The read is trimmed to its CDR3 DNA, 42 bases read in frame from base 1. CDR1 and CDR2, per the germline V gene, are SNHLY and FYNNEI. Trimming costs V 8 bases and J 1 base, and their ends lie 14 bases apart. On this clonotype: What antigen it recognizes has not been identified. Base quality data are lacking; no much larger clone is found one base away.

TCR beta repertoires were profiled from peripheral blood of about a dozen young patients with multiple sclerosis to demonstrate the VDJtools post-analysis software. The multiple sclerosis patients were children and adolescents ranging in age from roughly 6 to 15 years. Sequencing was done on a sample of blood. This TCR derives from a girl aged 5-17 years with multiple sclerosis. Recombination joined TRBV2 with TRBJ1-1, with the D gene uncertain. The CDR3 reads CASRKRTENTEAFF. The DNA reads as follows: TGTGCCAGCCGCAAACGGACGGAGAACACTGAAGCTTTCTTT. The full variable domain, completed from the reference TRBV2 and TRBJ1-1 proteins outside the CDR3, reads EPEVTQTPSHQVTQMGQEVILRCVPISNHLYFYWYRQILGQKVEFLVSFYNNEISEKSEIFDDQFSVERPDGSNFTLKIRSTKLEDSAMYFCASRKRTENTEAFFGQGTRLTVV.